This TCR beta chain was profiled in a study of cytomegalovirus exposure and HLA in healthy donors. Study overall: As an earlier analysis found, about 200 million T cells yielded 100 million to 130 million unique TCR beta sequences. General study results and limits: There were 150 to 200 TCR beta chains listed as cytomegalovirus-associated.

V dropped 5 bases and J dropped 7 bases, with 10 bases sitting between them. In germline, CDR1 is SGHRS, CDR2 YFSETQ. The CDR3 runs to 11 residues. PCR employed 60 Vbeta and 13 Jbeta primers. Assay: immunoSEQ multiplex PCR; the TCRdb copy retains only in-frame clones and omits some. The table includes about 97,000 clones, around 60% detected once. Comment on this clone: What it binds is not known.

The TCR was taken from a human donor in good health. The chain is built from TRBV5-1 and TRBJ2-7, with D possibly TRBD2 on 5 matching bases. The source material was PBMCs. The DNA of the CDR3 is TGCGCCAGCAGTTTTCGGGGAGAGCAGTACTTC. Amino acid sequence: CASSFRGEQYF.